The subject of this entry is one TCR beta chain. These data come from a study of response to subunit inactivated influenza vaccine. The CDR3 has 13 residues. In germline, CDR1 is SGHRS, CDR2 YFSETQ. Deletions cut 2 bases from V and 7 bases from J, with 7 bases between. TCRdb redid the calling of the RT-PCR reads with MiXCR, one entry per CDR3 protein. The table records about 620,000 distinct CDR3 sequences, around 11% of them present only once. These sequences were also reported in another study, on T cells expressing NK-cell markers. This second study notes: TCR beta cDNA was made by 5'RACE template switching with UMIs. The sequencing cohort of eight donors included seven HCMV-seropositive individuals and one seronegative individual.

The sequences come from PBMCs from blood, collected on the day of vaccination. This receptor was taken from a man aged 45 to 65 who received an inactivated influenza vaccine. This chain joins TRBV5-1 and TRBJ1-6; a weak D match, TRBD1 (5 bases). The CDR3 sequence is CASSLQENSPLHF. The CDR3 DNA follows: TGCGCCAGCAGCTTACAGGAGAATTCACCCCTCCACTTT.